The 28 T cell receptor beta chains given below trace back to one sample, sequenced in a study of T cell repertoires in cytomegalovirus infection. Via MiXCR, TCRdb re-called the reads, giving one row per CDR3 protein. The sample shows 510,000 or so distinct CDR3 sequences, around 27% of them seen only once. The sequenced sample was PBMCs. Receptor source: a human donor in good health (CMV status not recorded). Some clones in this sample may be carry-over from other donors' samples.

The table lists this clonotype with a few counts. V is TRBV28 and J is TRBJ1-5, with D perhaps TRBD1 (5 bases). This CDR3 comprises 15 residues. V dropped 3 bases and J dropped 5 bases, with 14 bases sitting between them. From germline, CDR1 is MDHEN and CDR2 SYDVKM. In DNA, the CDR3 is TGTGCCAGCAGTTTTTTTGGCAGGGACGATCAGCCCCAGCATTTT. It specifies CASSFFGRDDQPQHF.

There are a few counts of this clonotype. V usage is TRBV7-9 and J usage is TRBJ1-4, with a weak D call TRBD1 (6 bases). The germline V and J ends were trimmed by 1 base and 4 bases, with 16 bases remaining between them. This CDR3 spans 17 amino acids. Germline-derived CDR1 and CDR2 are SEHNR and FQNEAQ (reference sequence). The CDR3 coding sequence is TGTGCCAGCAGCTTAGGGAGGGGGGTGATCCGTAATGAAAAACTGTTTTTT. Translating it yields CASSLGRGVIRNEKLFF.

This chain connects TRBV6-6 to TRBJ1-1; D is ambiguous. Per germline, CDR1 MNHNY and CDR2 SVGAGI (reference sequence). The V gene lost 5 bases and the J gene lost 4 bases, with 5 bases spanning the gap. This CDR3 spans 11 amino acids. CDR3 loop: CASSPATEAFF. The CDR3 region has the DNA TGTGCCAGCAGTCCGGCCACTGAAGCTTTCTTT.

The CDR3: CASSPDRGEGYTF. In nucleotides, the CDR3 is TGTGCCAGCAGCCCCGACAGGGGAGAAGGCTACACCTTC. The rearrangement uses TRBV11-2 and TRBJ1-2; 8 bases map to TRBD1. The trim removed 5 bases at V and 8 bases at J, leaving 7 bases unmatched. The germline gives CDR1 SGHAT, CDR2 FQNNGV. CDR3 length: 13 amino acids.

V gene TRBV7-9 combines with J gene TRBJ1-5; 7 nucleotides agree with TRBD1. Germline assignment: CDR1 SEHNR and CDR2 FQNEAQ (reference sequence). Unmatched junction bases numbered 8, after V lost 4 bases and J lost 5 bases. The CDR3 is 15 residues long. CDR3 coding DNA: TGTGCCAGCAGCTCCGGACAGGTAGTACATCAGCCCCAGCATTTT. Protein sequence: CASSSGQVVHQPQHF.

The chain couples TRBV29-1 to TRBJ1-2; tentative D call: TRBD1 (6 bases). V was trimmed by 1 base and J by 3 bases, leaving 9 bases between them. Germline CDR1 is SQVTM and CDR2 is ANQGSEA. The CDR3 totals 13 residues. As DNA, the CDR3 is TGCAGCGTTGAAGGCGCAGGGGACTATGGCTACACCTTC. Translated: CSVEGAGDYGYTF. The variable domain in full, with the rest retrieved from reference TRBV29-1 and TRBJ1-2, is SAVISQKPSRDICQRGTSLTIQCQVDSQVTMMFWYRQQPGQSLTLIATANQGSEATYESGFVIDKFPISRPNLTFSTLTVSNMSPEDSSIYLCSVEGAGDYGYTFGSGTRLTVV.

This clonotype occurred a few times. V usage is TRBV7-9 and J usage is TRBJ2-5; a weak D match, TRBD2 (5 bases). V was clipped by 1 base and J by 6 bases, with 12 bases between them. The germline V gene has CDR1 SEHNR and CDR2 FQNEAQ (reference sequence). The CDR3 runs to 14 residues. CDR3 nucleotide sequence: TGTGCCAGCAGCTTAGAGGGAGCGGTAAAGACCCAGTACTTC. Amino acids: CASSLEGAVKTQYF.

The chain uses TRBV5-6 and TRBJ2-1, with a weak D call TRBD1 (5 bases). Germline V gene data show CDR1 as SGHDT and CDR2 as YYEEEE. The CDR3 is 15 amino acids. V dropped 0 bases and J dropped 7 bases, with 14 bases sitting between them. CDR3 sequence: CASSLVQGFRNEQFF. The CDR3 nucleotides are TGTGCCAGCAGCTTGGTTCAGGGTTTTAGGAATGAGCAGTTCTTC. The whole variable domain, filled in from reference TRBV5-6 and TRBJ2-1, reads DAGVTQSPTHLIKTRGQQVTLRCSPKSGHDTVSWYQQALGQGPQFIFQYYEEEERQRGNFPDRFSGHQFPNYSSELNVNALLLGDSALYLCASSLVQGFRNEQFFGPGTRLTVL.

This clonotype was observed at least ten times. The V call is TRBV7-8, the J call TRBJ1-6; unclear D gene. V lost 3 bases, J lost 14 bases, and 14 bases lay in between. This CDR3 comprises 13 residues. CDR1 SGHVS and CDR2 FQNEAQ come from the germline V gene. This CDR3 reads CASSFWPMKALHF. CDR3 nucleotides: TGTGCCAGCAGCTTTTGGCCGATGAAAGCCCTCCACTTT. Complete variable domain (other parts from reference TRBV7-8 and TRBJ1-6): GAGVSQSPRYKVAKRGQDVALRCDPISGHVSLFWYQQALGQGPEFLTYFQNEAQLDKSGLPSDRFFAERPEGSVSTLKIQRTQQEDSAVYLCASSFWPMKALHFGNGTRLTVT.

This clonotype was detected many times. The J gene is TRBJ2-1, the V gene TRBV15; 14 bases are shared with TRBD2. The CDR3 extends over 16 amino acids. With 2 bases clipped from V and 7 bases from J, the junction kept 4 bases outside the gene matches. Germline assignment: CDR1 LNHNV and CDR2 YYDKDF (reference sequence). The CDR3 loop is CATSRMTSGRGNEQFF. In nucleotides, the CDR3 is TGTGCCACCAGCAGAATGACTAGCGGGAGGGGTAATGAGCAGTTCTTC.

This clonotype showed up many times. The rearrangement joins TRBV7-2 to TRBJ2-3; D gene uncertain. Germline CDR1 is SGHTA and CDR2 is FQGNSA. The CDR3 contains 12 residues. Deletions cut 5 bases from V and 6 bases from J, with 9 bases between. For the CDR3, the DNA is TGTGCCAGCAGCCAGGACCATGATACGCAGTATTTT. Protein product: CASSQDHDTQYF.

The rearrangement joins TRBV5-3 to TRBJ2-5; 7 nucleotides agree with TRBD2. TRBV5-3 is marked as an open reading frame, function uncertain. The CDR3 contains 15 residues. Unmatched junction bases numbered 10, after V lost 8 bases and J lost 0 bases. The DNA of the CDR3 is TGTGCCAGCAGCACCAAGCGGGGAGACCAAGAGACCCAGTACTTC. It codes for CASSTKRGDQETQYF.

This clonotype was detected only a few times. The rearrangement links TRBV7-2 to TRBJ2-2; D might be TRBD1 or TRBD2, each matching 5 bases. The V end lost 5 bases, the J end lost 5 bases, and 15 bases lay between the germline ends. This CDR3 region has 15 residues. In germline, CDR1 is SGHTA, CDR2 FQGNSA. The DNA of the CDR3 is TGTGCCAGCAGCAAAGGGGTTTGGGGGACCGGGGAGCTGTTTTTT. It specifies CASSKGVWGTGELFF.

In this sample, this clonotype turned up a few times. The J gene is TRBJ1-2, the V gene TRBV7-9; unclear D gene. The V gene lost 1 base and the J gene lost 13 bases, with 13 bases spanning the gap. The germline gives CDR1 SEHNR, CDR2 FQNEAQ (reference sequence). The CDR3 covers 12 residues. CDR3 in amino acids: CASSLEGGIPTF. DNA for the CDR3: TGTGCCAGCAGCTTAGAGGGCGGAATCCCCACCTTC.

The genes are TRBV25-1 and TRBJ2-1, with 13 nucleotides matching TRBD2. Germline lookup yields CDR1 MGHDK and CDR2 SYGVNS. V was clipped by 8 bases and J by 6 bases; unmatched bases: 13. The CDR3 is 17 residues long. The CDR3 spells CASSLTSGRPGGNEQFF. DNA of the CDR3: TGTGCCAGCTCCCTGACTAGCGGGAGGCCGGGCGGCAATGAGCAGTTCTTC. The full variable domain, rest sourced from reference TRBV25-1 and TRBJ2-1, is EADIYQTPRYLVIGTGKKITLECSQTMGHDKMYWYQQDPGMELHLIHYSYGVNSTEKGDLSSESTVSRIRTEHFPLTLESARPSHTSQYLCASSLTSGRPGGNEQFFGPGTRLTVL.

This clonotype was recorded many times. The chain is built from TRBV7-2 and TRBJ2-4; D perhaps matches TRBD1 (6 bases). The germline V gene has CDR1 SGHTA and CDR2 FQGNSA. Trimming removed 3 bases at V and 14 bases at J, with 17 bases between. The CDR3 has 13 residues. CDR3 region: CASSFDRQADKYF. CDR3 coding DNA: TGTGCCAGCAGCTTTGATAGACAGGCCGACAAGTACTTC.

The sample holds a few counts of this clonotype. This chain links TRBV20-1 with TRBJ1-5; D may be TRBD1 (5 bases). The CDR3 covers 15 residues. V shed 0 bases and J shed 6 bases, with 15 bases lying between them. Looked up from germline, CDR1 is DFQATT and CDR2 is SNEGSKA (reference sequence). The CDR3, as DNA: TGCAGTGCTAGAGATAAGAGGGTGGGGGGTCAGCCCCAGCATTTT. It yields the protein CSARDKRVGGQPQHF.

This rearrangement joins TRBV5-1 to TRBJ2-7; no reliable D call. Looked up from germline, CDR1 is SGHRS and CDR2 is YFSETQ. Trimming cost V 1 base and J 7 bases, with 9 bases left between them. The CDR3 runs to 12 residues. The CDR3 is CASSLPLGEQYF. The CDR3 DNA reads as TGCGCCAGCAGCTTGCCCCTAGGAGAGCAGTACTTC.

The chain has TRBV28 and TRBJ1-2; 8 nucleotides align to TRBD1. Germline-derived CDR1 and CDR2 are MDHEN and SYDVKM. Losses at the gene ends were 4 bases for V and 8 bases for J; bases not matched to a gene: 3. The CDR3 consists of 12 residues. CDR3 DNA sequence: TGTGCCAGCAGTTCGGACAGGGTCGGCTACACCTTC. Protein: CASSSDRVGYTF.

In its sample, this clonotype was seen a few times. This chain links TRBV6-1 with TRBJ2-5; D might be TRBD2 (6 bases). CDR3 size: 14 residues. CDR1 MNHNS and CDR2 SASEGT come from the germline V gene. Trimming took 5 bases from V and 6 from J, leaving 16 bases between them. The CDR3 region is CASSMGLPVQTQYF. The CDR3 DNA follows: TGTGCCAGCAGTATGGGACTCCCCGTCCAGACCCAGTACTTC.

This clonotype was seen many times. V usage is TRBV7-2 and J usage is TRBJ2-1; D might be TRBD2 (6 bases). The germline CDR1 and CDR2 sequences are SGHTA and FQGNSA. V was pared by 0 bases and J by 4 bases, with 13 bases between. The CDR3 totals 16 residues. The CDR3 region has the DNA TGTGCCAGCAGCTTAGCACCAGCGGGCGGGTACAATGAGCAGTTCTTC. It is translated as CASSLAPAGGYNEQFF.

Comments on this clonotype: One junction end does not reproduce the germline sequence, and a read error may be involved. The V and J genes are TRBV19 and TRBJ1-2; no firm D call. This CDR3 contains 14 residues. Per germline, CDR1 LNHDA and CDR2 SQIVND (reference sequence). CDR3 sequence reads: CASSRDSANYGYTF. DNA for the CDR3: TGTGCCAGTAGTCGGGATTCTGCTAATTATGGCTACACCTTC. Variable domain in full (rest from reference TRBV19 and TRBJ1-2): DGGITQSPKYLFRKEGQNVTLSCEQNLNHDAMYWYRQDPGQGLRLIYYSQIVNDFQKGDIAEGYSVSREKKESFPLTVTSAQKNPTAFYLCASSRDSANYGYTFGSGTRLTVV.

V is TRBV5-6 and J is TRBJ1-1, with D perhaps TRBD1 (5 bases). CDR1 and CDR2 (germline): SGHDT, YYEEEE. The V and J ends lost 0 bases and 0 bases respectively, with 15 bases between them. This CDR3 is built from 17 residues. In DNA form, the CDR3 reads TGTGCCAGCAGCTTGGGGTCCAGGGAAGGGGTGAACACTGAAGCTTTCTTT. It specifies CASSLGSREGVNTEAFF.

This clonotype has a single count. This chain connects TRBV24-1 to TRBJ1-5; the D gene is possibly TRBD1 (5 bases). The CDR3 runs to 15 residues. In germline, CDR1 is KGHDR, CDR2 SFDVKD. The ends were cut back, 5 bases at V and 5 bases at J, with 15 bases in the middle. For the CDR3, the DNA is TGTGCCACCAGTGCTACGAACCCAGGGTATCAGCCCCAGCATTTT. It translates to CATSATNPGYQPQHF.

This clonotype was seen only a few times. The genes are TRBV5-4 and TRBJ2-3, with 7 nucleotides matching TRBD2. The trim removed 4 bases at V and 4 bases at J, leaving 9 bases unmatched. The germline CDR1 and CDR2 sequences are SGHNT and YYREEE (reference sequence). The CDR3 is 15 residues long. In DNA form, the CDR3 reads TGTGCCAGCAGCCTAAGTGGCGGGAGCTCAGATACGCAGTATTTT. Its translation: CASSLSGGSSDTQYF. The whole variable domain, remainder taken from reference TRBV5-4 and TRBJ2-3, is ETGVTQSPTHLIKTRGQQVTLRCSSQSGHNTVSWYQQALGQGPQFIFQYYREEENGRGNFPPRFSGLQFPNYSSELNVNALELDDSALYLCASSLSGGSSDTQYFGPGTRLTVL.

This clonotype turned up a few times. The gene calls are TRBV28 and TRBJ1-1; D gene unclear. The CDR3 spans 14 residues. Germline loops: CDR1 MDHEN, CDR2 SYDVKM. Between the trimmed V and J ends, which lost 5 bases and 8 bases, there was a span of 18 bases. The CDR3 sequence is CASSLGRRPIEAFF. The DNA of the CDR3 is TGTGCCAGCAGTCTAGGACGCAGACCTATAGAAGCTTTCTTT.

The chain carries TRBV5-1 and TRBJ2-3; 8 bases align to TRBD2. CDR1 and CDR2 from the germline V gene are SGHRS and YFSETQ. The trim removed 6 bases at V and 2 bases at J, leaving 5 bases unmatched. The CDR3 is 14 residues long. The CDR3 sequence is CASNGRGATDTQYF. Written as DNA, the CDR3 is TGCGCCAGCAACGGGAGGGGCGCCACAGATACGCAGTATTTT.

This clonotype came up many times. The junction departs from the called germline gene at one end, perhaps through a read error. The rearrangement uses TRBV7-7 and TRBJ2-1, with 10 bases aligning to TRBD2. The germline V gene has CDR1 SSHAT and CDR2 FNYEAQ (reference sequence). The CDR3 has 15 residues. The CDR3 reads CASSAQTSGSNEQFF. The CDR3 coding sequence is TGTGCTAGCAGCGCCCAGACTAGCGGGTCCAATGAGCAGTTCTTC.